These 26 T cell receptor beta chains came from one sample sequenced in a study of T cell changes during pregnancy in multiple sclerosis. The method was immunoSEQ multiplex PCR; TCRdb's version includes in-frame clones alone and lacks a portion of them. The sample includes about 32,000 clones, 85% to 90% seen only once; the top ten take roughly a tenth. Source: CD8+ T cells from peripheral blood mononuclear cells, taken in the second trimester of pregnancy. Source of these receptors: a female donor with multiple sclerosis, enrolled in a pregnancy study.

The chain joins TRBV5-6 to TRBJ2-2, with 15 nucleotides matching TRBD2. The CDR3 spans 17 residues. V was clipped by 4 bases and J by 4 bases; unmatched bases: 5. Germline loops: CDR1 SGHDT, CDR2 YYEEEE. CDR3 region: CASSPWTSGGATGELFF. CDR3 coding DNA: TGTGCCAGCAGCCCCTGGACTAGCGGGGGGGCCACCGGGGAGCTGTTTTTT.

The chain is built from TRBV5-6 and TRBJ1-2; TRBD1 aligns across 8 bases. The CDR3 spans 13 residues. Germline V gene sequence: CDR1 SGHDT, CDR2 YYEEEE. Trimming at V came to 4 bases and at J to 4 bases, leaving 3 bases not matched to a gene. CDR3: CASSVDRGYGYTF. CDR3 DNA: TGTGCCAGCAGCGTTGACAGGGGCTATGGCTACACCTTC.

The chain combines TRBV6-4 with TRBJ2-3; 14 nucleotides line up with TRBD2. J lost 4 bases, V lost 0 bases, and 0 bases had no gene match. The germline V gene encodes CDR1 MRHNA and CDR2 SNTAGT. The CDR3 runs 16 residues. CDR3: CASSDSTSGGADTQYF. CDR3 coding DNA: TGTGCCAGCAGTGACTCGACTAGCGGGGGGGCAGATACGCAGTATTTT.

The chain links TRBV2 to TRBJ1-1, with D possibly matching TRBD1 (5 bases). Germline lookup yields CDR1 SNHLY and CDR2 FYNNEI. CDR3 length equals 13 residues. Trimming removed 4 bases from V and 5 bases from J, with 11 bases in between. The CDR3 sequence: CASSVAGWTEAFF. CDR3 bases: TGTGCCAGCAGTGTGGCAGGGTGGACTGAAGCTTTCTTT.

The chain has TRBV4-1 and TRBJ2-1; TRBD2 is a possible D gene (6 bases). Germline assignment: CDR1 MGHRA and CDR2 YSYEKL. CDR3 size: 15 residues. V was shortened by 0 bases and J by 10 bases, with 16 bases between the two germline ends. The CDR3 DNA reads TGCGCCAGCAGCCAAGATATAGGGGCGGGGCGAGAGCAGTTCTTC. Translating gives CASSQDIGAGREQFF.

V and J are TRBV28 and TRBJ2-7; maybe TRBD1 (6 bases). This CDR3 contains 15 residues. Germline V gives CDR1 MDHEN, CDR2 SYDVKM. Trimming removed 5 bases at V and 2 bases at J, with 16 bases between. The CDR3 DNA follows: TGTGCCAGCAGTCCACTAACGACAGGACCCTACGAGCAGTACTTC. Protein sequence: CASSPLTTGPYEQYF.

This chain links TRBV10-3 with TRBJ1-2, with 8 bases identical to TRBD1. This CDR3 contains 12 residues. Per the germline V gene, CDR1 is ENHRY and CDR2 is SYGVKD. After removal of 3 bases from V and 6 bases from J, the junction contained 0 bases not matched to a gene. The CDR3 DNA reads TGTGCCATCAGTGACAGGGGGCATGGCTACACCTTC. Its protein product is CAISDRGHGYTF.

The CDR3, as DNA: TGTGCCAGCACCGGAATAGCGGGAGGGCCGTACGAGCAGTACTTC. As protein: CASTGIAGGPYEQYF. The chain joins TRBV2 to TRBJ2-7; 11 bases fit TRBD2. CDR1 is SNHLY and CDR2 is FYNNEI in the germline V gene. Trimming removed 7 bases from V and 4 bases from J; junction bases left unmatched: 9. This CDR3 has 15 amino acids.

The chain is built from TRBV6-1 and TRBJ1-6, with a tentative D call TRBD1 (6 bases). In germline, CDR1 is MNHNS, CDR2 SASEGT. V lost 6 bases, J lost 7 bases, and 16 bases lay in between. This CDR3 region has 15 residues. The CDR3 coding sequence is TGTGCCAGCAGCGGGGGGGACGGGACAAATTCACCCCTCCACTTT. Its protein is CASSGGDGTNSPLHF.

This chain joins TRBV9 and TRBJ2-3, with 12 bases matching TRBD1. Losses at the gene ends were 3 bases for V and 6 bases for J; bases not matched to a gene: 8. CDR1 is SGDLS, CDR2 YYNGEE, per germline. The CDR3 has 16 residues. The CDR3 region is CASSERDRGPKDTQYF. The CDR3 DNA sequence: TGTGCCAGCAGCGAGAGGGACAGGGGGCCTAAGGATACGCAGTATTTT.

V usage is TRBV9 and J usage is TRBJ2-1; D remains unclear. Trimming took 4 bases from V and 5 from J, leaving 13 bases between them. The CDR3 runs 14 residues. CDR1 and CDR2 from the germline V gene are SGDLS and YYNGEE. The CDR3 region is CASSPRVSHNEQFF. As DNA, the CDR3 is TGTGCCAGCAGCCCTCGGGTTTCCCACAATGAGCAGTTCTTC.

The chain recombines TRBV7-6 with TRBJ2-1, with 9 bases identical to TRBD2. The CDR3 covers 17 residues. V was pared by 5 bases and J by 2 bases, with 10 bases of the junction left unmatched. Germline V CDR1 and CDR2: SGHVS, FNYEAQ. The CDR3 sequence is CASSAETSGGAYNEQFF. CDR3 nucleotide sequence: TGTGCCAGCAGCGCCGAGACTAGCGGAGGGGCCTACAATGAGCAGTTCTTC.

The V call is TRBV7-9, the J call TRBJ2-6; a possible D gene is TRBD1 (6 bases). CDR3 size: 16 residues. The ends were cut back, 4 bases at V and 4 bases at J, with 14 bases in the middle. Germline CDR1 is SEHNR and CDR2 is FQNEAQ (reference sequence). The CDR3 bases are TGTGCCAGCAGCTCCTCCACAGGGAGCGGGGCCAACGTCCTGACTTTC. This gives the protein CASSSSTGSGANVLTF.

V is TRBV9 and J is TRBJ2-7, with 7 bases lining up with TRBD2. The V segment lost 3 bases and the J segment 3 bases; nucleotides outside the gene matches: 9. The germline V gene encodes CDR1 SGDLS and CDR2 YYNGEE. CDR3 length equals 15 residues. The CDR3 sequence is CASSASVTSDYEQYF. DNA of the CDR3: TGTGCCAGCAGCGCGAGCGTTACTAGCGACTACGAGCAGTACTTC.

This chain joins TRBV5-6 and TRBJ2-1, with 8 bases lining up with TRBD1. V was pared by 3 bases and J by 8 bases, with 10 bases of the junction left unmatched. Germline V lookup: CDR1 SGHDT, CDR2 YYEEEE. CDR3 size: 15 residues. This CDR3 is CASSYPDRVGDEQFF. The CDR3 region has the DNA TGTGCCAGCAGCTACCCGGACAGGGTGGGGGATGAGCAGTTCTTC.

The V gene is TRBV19, the J gene TRBJ1-1; tentative D call: TRBD1 (6 bases). This CDR3 region has 12 residues. V lost 4 bases and J 5 bases, leaving 8 bases between the germline ends. The germline CDR1 and CDR2 sequences are LNHDA and SQIVND (reference sequence). The CDR3 region is CASSKRGTEAFF. CDR3 bases: TGTGCCAGTAGTAAGAGGGGGACTGAAGCTTTCTTT.

The gene calls are TRBV7-9 and TRBJ2-7, with D perhaps TRBD2 (6 bases). Looked up from germline, CDR1 is SEHNR and CDR2 is FQNEAQ (reference sequence). V lost 4 bases and J 6 bases, leaving 28 bases between the germline ends. The CDR3 sequence is 18 residues long. DNA for the CDR3: TGTGCCAGCAGCTCTCCCTTTAGTACTGGGACTGACACTCGCGAGCAGTACTTC. Protein sequence: CASSSPFSTGTDTREQYF.

The chain recombines TRBV7-9 with TRBJ2-5, with 7 nucleotides matching TRBD1. The CDR3 extends over 16 amino acids. V lost 5 bases, J lost 5 bases, and 14 bases stayed unmatched. Germline V lookup: CDR1 SEHNR, CDR2 FQNEAQ (reference sequence). The CDR3 DNA follows: TGTGCCAGCAGCATTCGGACAGGATTTGAGGGGGAGACCCAGTACTTC. It codes for CASSIRTGFEGETQYF. Complete variable domain (other parts from reference TRBV7-9 and TRBJ2-5): DTGVSQNPRHKITKRGQNVTFRCDPISEHNRLYWYRQTLGQGPEFLTYFQNEAQLEKSRLLSDRFSAERPKGSFSTLEIQRTEQGDSAMYLCASSIRTGFEGETQYFGPGTRLLVL.

The CDR3 loop reads CASSSGVTYGYTF. The CDR3 nucleotides are TGCGCCAGCAGCTCAGGGGTCACCTATGGCTACACCTTC. The chain couples TRBV5-1 to TRBJ1-2, with D possibly TRBD1 on 6 matching bases. From germline, CDR1 is SGHRS and CDR2 YFSETQ. V was pared by 3 bases and J by 4 bases, with 10 bases between. The length of the CDR3 is 13 residues.

This clone was seen more than once but under ten times. This chain uses TRBV6-1 with TRBJ2-7; weak D call: TRBD1 (6 bases). Trimming cost V 1 base and J 4 bases, with 14 bases left between them. Per the germline V gene, CDR1 is MNHNS and CDR2 is SASEGT. The CDR3 has 15 amino acids. The CDR3 loop reads CASSEGTVVRYEQYF. The CDR3 DNA follows: TGTGCCAGCAGTGAAGGGACAGTCGTGCGTTACGAGCAGTACTTC.

The genes are TRBV6-1 and TRBJ1-3, with 9 positions matching TRBD1. The CDR3 covers 19 residues. Germline V gene data show CDR1 as MNHNS and CDR2 as SASEGT. The V segment lost 2 bases and the J segment 0 bases; nucleotides outside the gene matches: 11. The CDR3 protein is CASSERDPADRGSGNTIYF. DNA of the CDR3: TGTGCCAGCAGTGAACGAGACCCCGCGGACAGGGGCTCTGGAAACACCATATATTTT.

The V and J genes are TRBV5-1 and TRBJ2-5; a possible D gene is TRBD1 (7 bases). Germline loops: CDR1 SGHRS, CDR2 YFSETQ. The CDR3 contains 15 residues. V lost 6 bases and J lost 0, with 15 bases in between. CDR3: CASNRVRGDQETQYF. CDR3 in DNA: TGCGCCAGCAATAGGGTCAGGGGGGACCAAGAGACCCAGTACTTC. The whole variable domain, remainder taken from reference TRBV5-1 and TRBJ2-5, is KAGVTQTPRYLIKTRGQQVTLSCSPISGHRSVSWYQQTPGQGLQFLFEYFSETQRNKGNFPGRFSGRQFSNSRSEMNVSTLELGDSALYLCASNRVRGDQETQYFGPGTRLLVL.

The V gene is TRBV21-1, the J gene TRBJ2-3; the D call TRBD2 from the table was never checked on the DNA. TRBV21-1 is an annotated pseudogene. This CDR3 region has 13 residues. In nucleotides, the CDR3 is TGTGCCAGCAGCAAAGACCCTCTCTTCCCCGACTCGTTT. Translated, it gives CASSKDPLFPDSF.

The chain joins TRBV9 to TRBJ2-1; TRBD2 aligns across 12 bases. Per the germline V gene, CDR1 is SGDLS and CDR2 is YYNGEE. J lost 7 bases, V lost 3 bases, and 8 bases had no gene match. This CDR3 has 16 residues. The CDR3 sequence: CASSGEASGGANEQFF. DNA for the CDR3: TGTGCCAGCAGCGGGGAGGCTAGCGGGGGGGCAAATGAGCAGTTCTTC.

A single count supports this clone. This rearrangement joins TRBV4-1 to TRBJ1-2; perhaps TRBD1 as D (5 bases). This CDR3 is 15 amino acids long. Trimming pared 3 bases from V and 4 bases from J, leaving 15 bases between. Germline CDR1 MGHRA, CDR2 YSYEKL. The CDR3 region is CASSQVSGPTYGYTF. As DNA, the CDR3 is TGCGCCAGCAGCCAGGTATCAGGGCCCACCTATGGCTACACCTTC.

The chain is built from TRBV28 and TRBJ1-2; D is unresolved. Germline V CDR1 and CDR2: MDHEN, SYDVKM. The V and J ends lost 3 bases and 6 bases respectively, with 14 bases between them. The CDR3 covers 14 residues. DNA for the CDR3: TGTGCCAGCAGTTTTTTAACGGGGTGGGATGGCTACACCTTC. This translates into CASSFLTGWDGYTF.